These 31 T cell receptor beta chains were sequenced from one sample in a study of T cell responses to AZD1222 COVID-19 vaccine (dated by TCRdb to 2020 to 2023). Library generation was performed with the immunoSEQ multiplex PCR assay. The source is immuneACCESS, and TCRdb retained only in-frame sequences with V and J called. Part of the clones is not carried over; for the studies checked, unresolved V genes explain less than half of this, and the remainder is unexplained. The sample table lists roughly 200,000 clones, approximately 90% of them with a count of one. The top ten hold over 1.5% of the sample. The time point tag for this specimen amounts to: about 28 days (+/-7) after the second vaccine dose. The sequencing used peripheral blood, collected 28 days after the second AZD1222 dose. The source of these receptors is an adult who received the AZD1222 COVID-19 vaccine.

The chain combines TRBV11-2 with TRBJ2-5; perhaps TRBD1 as D (6 bases). Trimming took off 4 bases at V and 1 base at J, with 13 bases between the two ends. Germline assignment: CDR1 SGHAT and CDR2 FQNNGV. The CDR3 is 15 amino acids. The CDR3 here is CASSSYRDTQETQYF. The CDR3 coding sequence is TGTGCCAGCAGCTCATACCGGGACACCCAAGAGACCCAGTACTTC.

This clone was picked up a small number of times. This chain links TRBV4-2 with TRBJ2-3; D could derive from TRBD1 or TRBD2 (7 bases each). The CDR3 extends over 15 amino acids. The V end lost 4 bases, the J end lost 1 base, and 12 bases lay between the germline ends. Germline CDR1 is LGHNA and CDR2 is YNFKEQ. The CDR3 reads CASSRQGGGTDTQYF. CDR3 coding DNA: TGTGCCAGCAGCCGGCAGGGGGGGGGCACAGATACGCAGTATTTT.

The chain is built from TRBV6-5 and TRBJ1-1, with TRBD1 matching over 8 bases. Trimming at V came to 7 bases and at J to 1 base, leaving 5 bases not matched to a gene. Germline lookup yields CDR1 MNHEY and CDR2 SVGAGI. This CDR3 is built from 14 residues. The CDR3 reads CASTSDRANTEAFF. CDR3 sequence (DNA): TGTGCCAGCACTTCGGACAGGGCGAACACTGAAGCTTTCTTT.

V and J are TRBV11-2 and TRBJ2-2, with D perhaps TRBD1 (6 bases). V gave up 5 bases and J gave up 4 bases, with 14 bases separating them. The CDR3 is made up of 15 amino acids. Germline V CDR1 and CDR2: SGHAT, FQNNGV. CDR3 DNA: TGTGCCAGCAGCCCCCCGGGACAACTCACCGGGGAGCTGTTTTTT. This sequence encodes CASSPPGQLTGELFF.

The chain links TRBV3-1 (or the pseudogene TRBV3-2) to TRBJ1-6, with 9 nucleotides matching TRBD1. The CDR3 is 17 amino acids. Germline CDR1 reads LGHDT; CDR2 reads YNNKEL (reference sequence). V was clipped by 4 bases and J by 8 bases; unmatched bases: 12. The chain's CDR3 is CASSRKTGGVSYSPLHF. In DNA form, the CDR3 reads TGTGCCAGCAGCCGCAAGACAGGGGGGGTATCTTATTCACCCCTCCACTTT.

This chain joins TRBV3-1 (or the pseudogene TRBV3-2) and TRBJ1-1; D unresolved. Germline CDR1 LGHDT, CDR2 YNNKEL (reference sequence). The CDR3 extends over 14 amino acids. V gave up 1 base and J gave up 0 bases, with 6 bases separating them. The CDR3 loop reads CASSQGTVNTEAFF. CDR3 nucleotide sequence: TGTGCCAGCAGCCAAGGGACGGTGAACACTGAAGCTTTCTTT.

The chain couples TRBV5-5 to TRBJ2-6; D is ambiguous. Germline V gene data show CDR1 as SGHKS and CDR2 as YYEKEE (reference sequence). V lost 1 base to trimming and J lost 2 bases, with 7 bases between them. CDR3 size: 15 residues. CDR3 sequence reads: CASSLRMAGANVLTF. CDR3 in DNA: TGTGCCAGCAGCTTGCGGATGGCTGGGGCCAACGTCCTGACTTTC.

The V call is TRBV7-2, the J call TRBJ2-7; TRBD1 aligns across 9 bases. The CDR3 length is 14 residues. J was trimmed by 1 base and V by 4 bases; bases with no gene match: 2. Germline V lookup: CDR1 SGHTA, CDR2 FQGNSA. The CDR3 nucleotides are TGTGCCAGCAGCTGGGGGACAGGGTCCTACGAGCAGTACTTC. It specifies CASSWGTGSYEQYF.

The chain carries TRBV4-3 and TRBJ1-5; perhaps TRBD1 as D (6 bases). This CDR3 region has 18 residues. Germline assignment: CDR1 LGHNA and CDR2 YSLEER. V lost 1 base, J lost 0 bases, and 16 bases lay in between. The CDR3: CASSQVWGGLNSNQPQHF. CDR3 bases: TGCGCCAGCAGCCAAGTTTGGGGGGGCCTTAATAGCAATCAGCCCCAGCATTTT.

This chain joins TRBV18 and TRBJ2-3; D not resolved. Germline V gives CDR1 KGHSH, CDR2 LQKENI. The CDR3 runs to 14 residues. V gave up 0 bases and J gave up 0 bases, with 4 bases separating them. This CDR3 reads CASSPPGSTDTQYF. The CDR3 DNA follows: TGTGCCAGCTCACCACCGGGGAGCACAGATACGCAGTATTTT.

The V call is TRBV6-4, the J call TRBJ2-1; 13 nucleotides line up with TRBD2. The CDR3 loop spans 16 amino acids. CDR1 and CDR2 (germline): MRHNA, SNTAGT. J gave up 9 bases and V 2 bases, and 7 bases lay outside the gene matches. The CDR3 region is CASSDPGLAGVGEQFF. CDR3 DNA: TGTGCCAGCAGTGACCCCGGACTAGCGGGAGTGGGTGAGCAGTTCTTC.

The chain joins TRBV4-1 to TRBJ1-1; TRBD1 matches at 9 bases. V gave up 0 bases and J gave up 5 bases; unmatched junction bases: 13. The CDR3 loop spans 18 amino acids. Germline V lookup: CDR1 MGHRA, CDR2 YSYEKL. CDR3 protein: CASSQDGNLDRGWTEAFF. The CDR3 region has the DNA TGCGCCAGCAGCCAAGATGGGAACCTAGACAGGGGGTGGACTGAAGCTTTCTTT.

The chain carries TRBV5-1 and TRBJ2-2, with unresolved D. The germline gives CDR1 SGHRS, CDR2 YFSETQ. Trimming took 1 base from V and 6 from J, leaving 10 bases between them. This CDR3 region has 14 residues. The DNA of the CDR3 is TGCGCCAGCAGCTTGCTAGTCAGTCCCGGGGAGCTGTTTTTT. The encoded protein is CASSLLVSPGELFF.

The chain is built from TRBV30 and TRBJ2-2, with 7 positions matching TRBD2. J lost 6 bases, V lost 5 bases, and 0 bases had no gene match. CDR3 length: 11 amino acids. CDR1 and CDR2 from the germline V gene are GTSNPN and SVGIG (reference sequence). In DNA form, the CDR3 reads TGTGCCTGGGGGAGGGCCGGGGAGCTGTTTTTT. This translates into CAWGRAGELFF.

V usage is TRBV25-1 and J usage is TRBJ2-1, with 8 positions matching TRBD1. J lost 8 bases, V lost 10 bases, and 13 bases had no gene match. Germline CDR1 MGHDK, CDR2 SYGVNS. The CDR3 runs to 14 residues. CDR3 sequence (DNA): TGTGCCACTGAGTCCAGGGGGCTTGGCGATGAGCAGTTCTTC. It is translated as CATESRGLGDEQFF.

This clone was picked up one time. This chain joins TRBV5-4 and TRBJ2-7, with D possibly called TRBD1 or TRBD2 (5 bases each). Trimming cost V 1 base and J 4 bases, with 12 bases left between them. The length of the CDR3 is 14 residues. Per the germline V gene, CDR1 is SGHNT and CDR2 is YYREEE (reference sequence). CDR3 DNA sequence: TGTGCCAGCAGCTTGCAGGGACCCGGGTACGAGCAGTACTTC. It yields the protein CASSLQGPGYEQYF.

The gene calls are TRBV5-4 and TRBJ1-1; no clear D. Germline lookup yields CDR1 SGHNT and CDR2 YYREEE (reference sequence). Trimming left V 0 bases short and J 0 bases short, with 18 bases between. CDR3 length equals 18 residues. The CDR3 sequence: CASSLGEPRSTMNTEAFF. The CDR3 nucleotides are TGTGCCAGCAGCTTGGGCGAACCCCGATCCACCATGAACACTGAAGCTTTCTTT.

This chain joins TRBV12-3 or TRBV12-4 and TRBJ1-5, with D uncertain. The germline V and J ends were trimmed by 8 bases and 1 base, with 9 bases remaining between them. The length of the CDR3 is 13 residues. CDR3 protein: CASLGQSNQPQHF. The CDR3, as DNA: TGTGCCAGCCTTGGCCAAAGCAATCAGCCCCAGCATTTT.

CDR3 loop: CASSLALITDTQYF. In DNA, the CDR3 is TGCGCCAGCAGCTTGGCTCTGATCACAGATACGCAGTATTTT. The chain is built from TRBV5-1 and TRBJ2-3; D remains ambiguous. Germline assignment: CDR1 SGHRS and CDR2 YFSETQ. V lost 0 bases to trimming and J lost 2 bases, with 7 bases between them. The CDR3 extends over 14 amino acids.

This rearrangement joins TRBV14 to TRBJ2-7, with D perhaps TRBD1 or TRBD2 (5 bases each). The CDR3 is 13 residues long. The germline CDR1 and CDR2 sequences are SGHDN and FVKESK. Between the trimmed V and J ends, which lost 3 bases and 5 bases, there was a span of 11 bases. The CDR3 reads CASSHGARNEQYF. CDR3 DNA sequence: TGTGCCAGCAGCCACGGGGCGCGAAACGAGCAGTACTTC. Full variable domain (outside the CDR3, taken from reference TRBV14 and TRBJ2-7): EAGVTQFPSHSVIEKGQTVTLRCDPISGHDNLYWYRRVMGKEIKFLLHFVKESKQDESGMPNNRFLAERTGGTYSTLKVQPAELEDSGVYFCASSHGARNEQYFGPGTRLTVT.

The J gene is TRBJ2-3, the V gene TRBV15; D possibly corresponds to TRBD2 (6 bases). Germline CDR1 LNHNV, CDR2 YYDKDF (reference sequence). This CDR3 contains 16 residues. Trimming pared 0 bases from V and 3 bases from J, leaving 13 bases between. This CDR3 is CATSRDEPGSTDTQYF. CDR3 in DNA: TGTGCCACCAGCAGAGATGAGCCCGGGAGTACAGATACGCAGTATTTT. Together with reference TRBV15 and TRBJ2-3, the CDR3 gives the full variable domain: DAMVIQNPRYQVTQFGKPVTLSCSQTLNHNVMYWYQQKSSQAPKLLFHYYDKDFNNEADTPDNFQSRRPNTSFCFLDIRSPGLGDTAMYLCATSRDEPGSTDTQYFGPGTRLTVL.

This chain connects TRBV23-1 to TRBJ2-2, with 7 bases lining up with TRBD1. TRBV23-1 is filed as an ORF, its function uncertain. Unmatched junction bases numbered 9, after V lost 4 bases and J lost 4 bases. CDR3 size: 16 residues. CDR3: CASSPPEGQTTGELFF. The CDR3 nucleotides read TGCGCCAGCAGTCCCCCAGAGGGACAGACCACCGGGGAGCTGTTTTTT.

This chain connects TRBV30 to TRBJ2-5, with 8 bases matching TRBD1. The J segment lost 1 base and the V segment lost 1 base, leaving 2 bases of the junction unmatched. CDR1 is GTSNPN, CDR2 SVGIG, per germline (reference sequence). The CDR3 runs 14 residues. The CDR3 sequence is CAWSGDRSQETQYF. The CDR3, as DNA: TGTGCCTGGAGTGGGGACAGGAGCCAAGAGACCCAGTACTTC.

The chain recombines TRBV6-6 with TRBJ2-1; 7 bases agree with TRBD1. Germline lookup yields CDR1 MNHNY and CDR2 SVGAGI (reference sequence). With 8 bases clipped from V and 3 bases from J, the junction kept 13 bases outside the gene matches. The CDR3 is 16 residues long. DNA of the CDR3: TGTGCCAGCGGAGAAACGAGACAGGGAAACTACAATGAGCAGTTCTTC. This encodes CASGETRQGNYNEQFF.

V gene TRBV15 combines with J gene TRBJ1-5; D is unclear. CDR3 length: 16 residues. Per germline, CDR1 LNHNV and CDR2 YYDKDF (reference sequence). V was trimmed by 4 bases and J by 1 base, leaving 14 bases between them. The CDR3 reads CATSKSKGLSNQPQHF. CDR3 sequence (DNA): TGTGCCACCAGCAAGTCTAAGGGCCTAAGCAATCAGCCCCAGCATTTT.

The chain has TRBV30 and TRBJ1-5; 7 bases are a match to TRBD1. Germline CDR1 reads GTSNPN; CDR2 reads SVGIG (reference sequence). The CDR3 loop spans 16 amino acids. The J segment lost 7 bases and the V segment lost 0 bases, leaving 12 bases of the junction unmatched. The CDR3 nucleotides are TGTGCCTGGAGTGTACCCGGAGGGGGCGCGAGGCAGCCCCAGCATTTT. It yields the protein CAWSVPGGGARQPQHF.

This chain connects TRBV19 to TRBJ1-2, with TRBD1 as a possible D gene (5 bases). Germline V CDR1 and CDR2: LNHDA, SQIVND (reference sequence). V gave up 6 bases and J gave up 7 bases, with 30 bases separating them. The length of the CDR3 is 18 residues. The CDR3 here is CASRDPGLQNPRFSGYTF. Here the CDR3 DNA reads TGTGCCAGTAGGGACCCGGGACTCCAAAACCCTCGATTCTCTGGCTACACCTTC. The full variable domain, rest sourced from reference TRBV19 and TRBJ1-2, is DGGITQSPKYLFRKEGQNVTLSCEQNLNHDAMYWYRQDPGQGLRLIYYSQIVNDFQKGDIAEGYSVSREKKESFPLTVTSAQKNPTAFYLCASRDPGLQNPRFSGYTFGSGTRLTVV.

V and J are TRBV6-6 and TRBJ1-3, with 7 bases lining up with TRBD1. The CDR3 loop spans 14 amino acids. CDR1 MNHNY and CDR2 SVGAGI come from the germline V gene (reference sequence). V lost 5 bases to trimming and J lost 2 bases; unmatched junction nucleotides: 3. The CDR3 loop reads CASSAGGAGNTIYF. DNA of the CDR3: TGTGCCAGCAGTGCAGGGGGAGCTGGAAACACCATATATTTT.

The table lists this clone with a count of one. The rearrangement links TRBV5-1 to TRBJ1-1, with D hard to call. CDR1 and CDR2 from the germline V gene are SGHRS and YFSETQ. Between the trimmed V and J ends, which lost 0 bases and 0 bases, there was a span of 3 bases. CDR3 length: 13 amino acids. This CDR3 is CASSLVMNTEAFF. The CDR3 nucleotides are TGCGCCAGCAGCTTGGTTATGAACACTGAAGCTTTCTTT.

The gene calls are TRBV5-6 and TRBJ2-5, with D possibly TRBD2 on 5 matching bases. CDR3 length: 14 residues. In germline, CDR1 is SGHDT, CDR2 YYEEEE. Trimming removed 3 bases from V and 5 bases from J, with 14 bases in between. The CDR3 DNA is TGTGCCAGCAGCTCCGGGAACTGGGAGGAGACCCAGTACTTC. Amino acids: CASSSGNWEETQYF.

The chain employs TRBV12-3 or TRBV12-4 and TRBJ2-2; maybe TRBD1 (5 bases). Trimming took 8 bases from V and 0 from J, leaving 7 bases between them. The CDR3 runs 13 residues. The CDR3, as DNA: TGTGCCAGCGGGGCGACGAACACCGGGGAGCTGTTTTTT. As protein: CASGATNTGELFF.